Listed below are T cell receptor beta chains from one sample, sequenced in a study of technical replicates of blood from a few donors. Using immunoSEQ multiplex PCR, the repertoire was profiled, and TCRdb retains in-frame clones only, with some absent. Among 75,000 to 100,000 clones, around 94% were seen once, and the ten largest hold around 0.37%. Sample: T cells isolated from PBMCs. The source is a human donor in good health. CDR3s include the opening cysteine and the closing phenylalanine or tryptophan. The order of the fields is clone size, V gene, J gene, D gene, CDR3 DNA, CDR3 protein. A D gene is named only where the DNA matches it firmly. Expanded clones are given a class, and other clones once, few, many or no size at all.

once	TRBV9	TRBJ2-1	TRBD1	TGTGCCAGCAGCGCCCAGGGGGTGGCTCACAATGAGCAGTTCTTC	CASSAQGVAHNEQFF
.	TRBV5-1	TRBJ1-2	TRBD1	TGCGCCAGCAGCTTTAGGGGGCGTGGGTCGGAAGGCTACACCTTC	CASSFRGRGSEGYTF
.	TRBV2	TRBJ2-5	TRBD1	TGTGCCAGCAGTGAAGCGCACAGGGGAGAGACCCAGTACTTC	CASSEAHRGETQYF
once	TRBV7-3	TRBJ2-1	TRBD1	TGTGCCAGCAGCTGGACAGGGGGGAATGAGCAGTTCTTC	CASSWTGGNEQFF
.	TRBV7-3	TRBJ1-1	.	TGTGCCAGCACCTTGTATCCGAACACTGAAGCTTTCTTT	CASTLYPNTEAFF
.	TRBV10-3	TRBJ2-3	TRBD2	TGTGCCATCACCAAGCGGGAGGAAGATACGCAGTATTTT	CAITKREEDTQYF
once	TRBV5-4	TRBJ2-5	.	TGTGCCAGCAGCTTGGAAGGCGGAAGGGGTGGCCAAGAGACCCAGTACTTC	CASSLEGGRGGQETQYF
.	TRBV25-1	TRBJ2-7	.	TGTGCCAGCAGTGAAGGTGAGACATCCATCTACGAGCAGTACTTC	CASSEGETSIYEQYF
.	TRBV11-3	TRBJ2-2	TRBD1	TGTGCCAGCAGGTTACAGGGGACCGGGGAGCTGTTTTTT	CASRLQGTGELFF
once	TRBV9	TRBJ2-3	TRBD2	TGTGCCAGCAGCGTAGGTCGGGGAGGGTTAGCAGATACGCAGTATTTT	CASSVGRGGLADTQYF
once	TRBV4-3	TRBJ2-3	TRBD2	TGCGCCAGCAGCCAGGAATTAGCGGGAGGTCTAAAAAGTACGCAGTATTTT	CASSQELAGGLKSTQYF
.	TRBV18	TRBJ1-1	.	TGTGCCAGCTCACCATACAGGGAAAACACTGAAGCTTTCTTT	CASSPYRENTEAFF
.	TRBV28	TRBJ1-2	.	TGTGCCAGCTCTAGGGAGAGCCCCTATGGCTACACCTTC	CASSRESPYGYTF
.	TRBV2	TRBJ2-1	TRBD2	TGTGCCAGCAGGGCCGGGACTATTACCGGCAATGAGCAGTTCTTC	CASRAGTITGNEQFF
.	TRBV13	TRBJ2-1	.	TGTGCCAGCAGCTTCTCCGGGGATGAGCAGTTCTTC	CASSFSGDEQFF
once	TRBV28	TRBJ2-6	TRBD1	TGTGCCAGCAGTGAGCAAAGGACAGGAGTCTCTGGGGCCAACGTCCTGACTTTC	CASSEQRTGVSGANVLTF